This T cell receptor (beta chain) stems from a study of T cells in Graves' hyperthyroidism and ophthalmopathy. Germline CDR1 DFQATT, CDR2 SNEGSKA (reference sequence). Trimming stripped 6 bases from V and 4 bases from J, with 16 bases between. The CDR3 is made up of 13 amino acids. Stable Graves' hyperthyroidism denoted no ophthalmopathy progression over 18 months. This clonotype has ten or more counts. TCR beta CDR3 regions were amplified from RNA transcripts. The HTBI primer set was used in a first-round RT-PCR of the TCR CDR3. TCRdb re-called the multiplex PCR reads through MiXCR, storing one row per CDR3 protein. Altogether about 400,000 distinct CDR3 sequences are present, around 13% being singletons, with the ten largest covering around 9.2%.

Sequencing used blood. The origin of this receptor is a woman under 30 with Graves' hyperthyroidism. The genes are TRBV20-1 and TRBJ2-7; D is tentatively TRBD1 or TRBD2 (5 bases each). DNA for the CDR3: TGCAGTGCCCCCGAAGGTTGGGGGTACGAGCAGTACTTC. This translates into CSAPEGWGYEQYF.